These T cell receptor beta chains were read from a single sample in a study of Ad26.COV2.S vaccination and SARS-CoV-2 variants. Generated by immunoSEQ multiplex PCR, the TCRdb table keeps only in-frame clones and is missing some. The sample contains around 450,000 clones, 75% to 95% of which appear only once. Sequenced here: peripheral blood, sampled in a trial of Ad26.COV2.S vaccine versus placebo. The receptors derive from a person aged 18-60 years who received the Ad26.COV2.S COVID-19 vaccine or a placebo. Both conserved end residues are part of each CDR3. The D gene is left open where the match is weak. Size tells how often a clone was seen (once, few, many) or the class of an expanded clone, and some rows leave it out.

J gene,D gene,V gene,clone size,CDR3 DNA,CDR3 protein
TRBJ1-2,NA,TRBV28,NA,TGTGCCAGCGGGGTACAGGAGAACTATGGCTACACCTTC,CASGVQENYGYTF
TRBJ2-7,TRBD2,TRBV29-1,NA,TGCAGCGTTGGGGGACTAGACGGTTCCTACGAGCAGTACTTC,CSVGGLDGSYEQYF
TRBJ2-1,TRBD1,TRBV29-1,NA,TGCAGCGTTCCGACAGGGATCTCCTACAATGAGCAGTTCTTC,CSVPTGISYNEQFF
TRBJ1-1,TRBD1,TRBV6-5,NA,TGTGCCAGCAGTTTTCGACAGGGTAATGCTATCACTGAAGCTTTCTTT,CASSFRQGNAITEAFF
TRBJ2-1,NA,TRBV9,once,TGTGCCAGCACACCGGTCGCTTCCTACAATGAGCAGTTCTTC,CASTPVASYNEQFF
TRBJ2-5,TRBD1,TRBV18,NA,TGTGCCAGCTCACCAAAACGAGACAGGGGGCAACAAGAGACCCAGTACTTC,CASSPKRDRGQQETQYF
TRBJ2-1,TRBD1,TRBV6-1,NA,TGTGCCAGCAGTCAAGTTTTGGGACAGGGTATCAATGAGCAGTTCTTC,CASSQVLGQGINEQFF
TRBJ1-4,NA,TRBV6-5,NA,TGTGCCAGCAGTTACTCAAGGGGGGCAACTAATGAAAAACTGTTTTTT,CASSYSRGATNEKLFF
TRBJ1-5,NA,TRBV2,NA,TGTGCCAGCAGTGACAGGGGCAATCAGCCCCAGCATTTT,CASSDRGNQPQHF
TRBJ2-3,TRBD2,TRBV4-2,NA,TGTGCCAGCAGCCACGGGACTAGCGGCCCGATAAGCACAGATACGCAGTATTTT,CASSHGTSGPISTDTQYF
TRBJ2-1,TRBD2,TRBV2,NA,TGTGCCAGCTCGGGACTAGCTAACAATGAGCAGTTCTTC,CASSGLANNEQFF
TRBJ2-5,TRBD2,TRBV4-1,NA,TGCGCCAGCAGCCAAGGGGGACTAGCGGGAGACCCAAACCAAGAGACCCAGTACTTC,CASSQGGLAGDPNQETQYF
TRBJ2-2,NA,TRBV10-3,NA,TGTGCCATCAGTGAGTCGGATGGGAACACCGGGGAGCTGTTTTTT,CAISESDGNTGELFF
TRBJ2-7,TRBD2,TRBV7-8,NA,TGTGCCAGCAGCGCCCAGTCCCCAGCGGGAGGGTTCGCTTACGAGCAGTACTTC,CASSAQSPAGGFAYEQYF
TRBJ2-1,TRBD1,TRBV6-2/TRBV6-3,NA,TGTGCCAGCAGTCCAACGACAGGGAATGAGCAGTTCTTC,CASSPTTGNEQFF
TRBJ2-3,TRBD1,TRBV3-1/TRBV3-2,NA,TGTGCCAGCAGCCAAGGGCCGGGACAGGAGACAGATACGCAGTATTTT,CASSQGPGQETDTQYF
TRBJ2-1,TRBD2,TRBV24-1,NA,TGTGCCACCAGTGACCCGGGACTAGCGGGCGGAAACAATGAGCAGTTCTTC,CATSDPGLAGGNNEQFF
TRBJ1-6,NA,TRBV2,NA,TGTGCCAGCAGCGCCCAGGGAAACTATAATTCACCCCTCCACTTT,CASSAQGNYNSPLHF
TRBJ2-5,TRBD2,TRBV15,NA,TGTGCCACCAGCAGAGGGGGAGGAGATAGCGGGACTTTCCAAGAGACCCAGTACTTC,CATSRGGGDSGTFQETQYF
TRBJ2-7,TRBD1,TRBV5-5,NA,TGTGCCACACAGGGGGGCTACGAGCAGTACTTC,CATQGGYEQYF
TRBJ1-5,NA,TRBV7-9,NA,TGTGCCAGCAGCCCTGGACAGACGGGTCAGCCCCAGCATTTT,CASSPGQTGQPQHF
TRBJ2-2,NA,TRBV24-1,NA,TGTGCCACCAACTCGGGGAGAAACACCGGGGAGCTGTTTTTT,CATNSGRNTGELFF
TRBJ2-1,TRBD2,TRBV5-4,NA,TGTGCCAGCACCCAACGGGAGGGCATAGGTGAGCAGTTCTTC,CASTQREGIGEQFF
TRBJ2-1,TRBD2,TRBV3-1/TRBV3-2,NA,TGTGCCAGCAGCCAACCAACGGGGCTAGCGGGAGGGGTGGATGAGCAGTTCTTC,CASSQPTGLAGGVDEQFF
TRBJ2-1,TRBD2,TRBV7-6,NA,TGTGCCAGCAGCTTGGGACTAGCGGACAATGAGCAGTTCTTC,CASSLGLADNEQFF
TRBJ1-1,TRBD1,TRBV4-3,NA,TGCGCCAGCAGCCCCCACGACAGGGGCCCTCCGAAAGCTTTCTTT,CASSPHDRGPPKAFF
TRBJ2-7,TRBD2,TRBV19,once,TGTGCCAGTAGTGTATTAGCGGGAGGGTCCCCCCACGACTACGAGCAGTACTTC,CASSVLAGGSPHDYEQYF
TRBJ1-4,NA,TRBV29-1,NA,TGCAGCGTTGCCAGGGCGGATGAAAAACTGTTTTTT,CSVARADEKLFF
TRBJ1-1,TRBD1,TRBV11-3,NA,TGTGCCAGCAGCCGGGACAGGGGTGAAGCTTTCTTT,CASSRDRGEAFF
TRBJ2-2,NA,TRBV5-4,NA,TGTGCCAGCAGCTTGAACCCAGACTTAAACACCGGGGAGCTGTTTTTT,CASSLNPDLNTGELFF
TRBJ2-7,NA,TRBV14,NA,TGTGCCAGCAGCCAAGATTTTCGGTCAAGGGAGCAGTACTTC,CASSQDFRSREQYF
TRBJ2-2,TRBD1,TRBV30,NA,TGTGCCTGGAGTGCCCGACAGGGGGCTAATACCGGGGAGCTGTTTTTT,CAWSARQGANTGELFF
TRBJ2-3,TRBD1,TRBV30,NA,TGTGCCTGGACCAAAGGGGGCATCGCAGATACGCAGTATTTT,CAWTKGGIADTQYF
TRBJ2-2,NA,TRBV24-1,NA,TGTGCCACAGGTATCGGGCCTACCGGGGAGCTGTTTTTT,CATGIGPTGELFF
TRBJ2-7,TRBD1,TRBV6-5,NA,TGTGCCAGCAGTAGCAGGACAGGGGGCAGCTACGAGCAGTACTTC,CASSSRTGGSYEQYF
TRBJ2-2,NA,TRBV5-1,NA,TGCGCCAGCAGCCCTCGGGGTCGGGCCACCGGGGAGCTGTTTTTT,CASSPRGRATGELFF
TRBJ2-1,NA,TRBV19,NA,TGTGCCAGTAGTAGAGTCGGGACGTCCTACAATGAGCAGTTCTTC,CASSRVGTSYNEQFF
TRBJ1-5,NA,TRBV7-2,NA,TGTGCCAGCAGCTTATCGATGGATATAATCCAGCCCCAGCATTTT,CASSLSMDIIQPQHF
TRBJ2-3,NA,TRBV3-1/TRBV3-2,NA,TGTGCCAGCAGCCCTCGTGGGACCACAGATACGCAGTATTTT,CASSPRGTTDTQYF
TRBJ2-7,TRBD2,TRBV4-3,NA,TGCGCCAGCAGCCGCATCCCGGGGGGCGAGCAGTACTTC,CASSRIPGGEQYF
TRBJ1-3,TRBD1,TRBV9,NA,TGTGCCAGCAGCGCCACAGGCTCGACAGGGTTCCCGAACACCATATATTTT,CASSATGSTGFPNTIYF
TRBJ1-5,NA,TRBV30,few,TGTGCCTGGAGTGTCCGGGACAATCAGCCCCAGCATTTT,CAWSVRDNQPQHF
TRBJ1-6,NA,TRBV28,NA,TGTGCCAGCAGTTTAGGTAGGGGTATTGATAATTCACCCCTCCACTTT,CASSLGRGIDNSPLHF
TRBJ1-5,TRBD1,TRBV6-5,once,TGTGCCAGTCAACGGGACAGAAATAGCAATCAGCCCCAGCATTTT,CASQRDRNSNQPQHF
TRBJ1-2,NA,TRBV30,few,TGTGCCTGGATGCACTATGGCTACACCTTC,CAWMHYGYTF